The source of this TCR beta chain is a study of T-cell memory formation after mild COVID-19. Germline lookup yields CDR1 SGHVS and CDR2 FQNEAQ. This CDR3 region has 16 residues. V was pared by 6 bases and J by 1 base, with 19 bases between. Each CDR3 protein is one row after TCRdb ran MiXCR on the 5' RACE reads. The sample shows some 48,000 distinct CDR3 sequences, about 28% of them seen only once. Study-wide results and limits: The SARS-CoV-2 specificity of second-wave clones reaching peak at day 37 remained unverified. A balance of CD4 and CD8 characterized clones contracting day 15 to 85, whereas later expanders leaned CD4+. Contracting CD4+ clones lay largely in CM and EM, with CD8+ ones residing in EMRA.

Details on this clonotype: Its cognate antigen is unknown.

The TCR originated in a man aged 18 to 30 who had mild COVID-19 (a few samples of this study predate the infection). Cell type and time point are not known. The sequencing sample was made of PBMCs or a T cell subset sorted from them (not recorded which). The chain joins TRBV7-8 to TRBJ2-7, with a weak D call TRBD1 (6 bases). CDR3 bases: TGTGCCAGCAGTTCTAGCTTGGACGGGACATCCTACGAGCAGTACGTC. Translation gives CASSSSLDGTSYEQYV.